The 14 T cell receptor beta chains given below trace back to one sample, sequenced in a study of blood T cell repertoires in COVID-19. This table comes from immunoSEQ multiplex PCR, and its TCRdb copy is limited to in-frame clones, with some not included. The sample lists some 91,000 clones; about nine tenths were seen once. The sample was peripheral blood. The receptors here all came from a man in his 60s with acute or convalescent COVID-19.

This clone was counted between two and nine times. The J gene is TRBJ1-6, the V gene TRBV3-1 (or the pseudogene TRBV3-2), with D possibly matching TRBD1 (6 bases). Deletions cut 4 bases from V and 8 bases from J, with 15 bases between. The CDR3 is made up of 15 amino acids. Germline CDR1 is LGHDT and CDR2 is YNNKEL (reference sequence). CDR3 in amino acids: CASSPRGGSDSPLHF. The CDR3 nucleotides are TGTGCCAGCAGCCCTAGGGGGGGCAGTGATTCACCCCTCCACTTT.

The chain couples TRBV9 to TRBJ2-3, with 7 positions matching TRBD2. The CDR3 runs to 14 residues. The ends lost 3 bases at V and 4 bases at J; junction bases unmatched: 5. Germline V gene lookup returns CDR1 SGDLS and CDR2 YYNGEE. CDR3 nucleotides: TGTGCCAGCAGCGCCGGCGGGGGACCAGATACGCAGTATTTT. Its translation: CASSAGGGPDTQYF.

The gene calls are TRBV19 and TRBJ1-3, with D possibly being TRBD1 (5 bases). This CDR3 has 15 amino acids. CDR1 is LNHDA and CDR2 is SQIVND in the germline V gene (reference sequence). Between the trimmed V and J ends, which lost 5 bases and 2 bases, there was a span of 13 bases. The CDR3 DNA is TGTGCCAGTAGTCCCTCCCGGGGGACTGGAAACACCATATATTTT. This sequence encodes CASSPSRGTGNTIYF. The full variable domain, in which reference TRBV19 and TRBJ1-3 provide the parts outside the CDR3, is DGGITQSPKYLFRKEGQNVTLSCEQNLNHDAMYWYRQDPGQGLRLIYYSQIVNDFQKGDIAEGYSVSREKKESFPLTVTSAQKNPTAFYLCASSPSRGTGNTIYFGEGSWLTVV.

This chain's CDR3 is CASRRQGAGTEAFF. CDR3 DNA: TGTGCCAGCAGGCGACAGGGGGCAGGTACTGAAGCTTTCTTT. This rearrangement joins TRBV3-1 (or the pseudogene TRBV3-2) to TRBJ1-1; 10 positions match TRBD1. Losses at the gene ends were 6 bases for V and 5 bases for J; bases not matched to a gene: 6. This CDR3 comprises 14 residues. From germline, CDR1 is LGHDT and CDR2 YNNKEL (reference sequence).

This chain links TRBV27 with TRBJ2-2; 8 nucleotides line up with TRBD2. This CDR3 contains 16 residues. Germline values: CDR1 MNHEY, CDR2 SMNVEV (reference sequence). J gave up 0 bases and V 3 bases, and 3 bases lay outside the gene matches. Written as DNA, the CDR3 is TGTGCCAGCAGTTTTAGCGGGACGTCGAACACCGGGGAGCTGTTTTTT. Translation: CASSFSGTSNTGELFF.

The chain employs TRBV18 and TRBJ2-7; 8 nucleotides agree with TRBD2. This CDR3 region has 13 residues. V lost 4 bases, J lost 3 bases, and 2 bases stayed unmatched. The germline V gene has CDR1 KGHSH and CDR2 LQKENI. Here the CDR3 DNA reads TGTGCCAGCTCACTTACTAGCGGCTACGAGCAGTACGTC. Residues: CASSLTSGYEQYV.

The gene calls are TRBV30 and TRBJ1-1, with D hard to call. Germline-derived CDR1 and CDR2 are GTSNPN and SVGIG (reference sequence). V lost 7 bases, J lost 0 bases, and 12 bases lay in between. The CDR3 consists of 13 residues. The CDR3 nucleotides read TGTGCCTCCGCCAGAGGCCTGAACACTGAAGCTTTCTTT. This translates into CASARGLNTEAFF.

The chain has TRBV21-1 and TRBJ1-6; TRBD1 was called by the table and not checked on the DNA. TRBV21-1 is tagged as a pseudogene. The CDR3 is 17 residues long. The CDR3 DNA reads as TGTGCCAGCAGGTCAAGCCGGGACAGAGGGTATAATTCACCCCTCCACTTT. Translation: CASRSSRDRGYNSPLHF.

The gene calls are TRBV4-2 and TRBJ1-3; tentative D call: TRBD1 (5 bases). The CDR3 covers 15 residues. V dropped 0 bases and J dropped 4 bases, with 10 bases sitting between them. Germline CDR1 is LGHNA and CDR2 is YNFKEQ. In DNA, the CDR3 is TGTGCCAGCAGCCAAGATGGGGGGGTCGGAAACACCATATATTTT. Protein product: CASSQDGGVGNTIYF.

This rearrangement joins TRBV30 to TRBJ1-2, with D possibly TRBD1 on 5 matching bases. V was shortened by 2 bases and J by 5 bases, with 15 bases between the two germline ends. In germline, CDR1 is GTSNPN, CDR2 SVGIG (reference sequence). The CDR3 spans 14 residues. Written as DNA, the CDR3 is TGTGCCTGGAGTAGGTTAGGGGTAGGGTATGGCTACACCTTC. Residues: CAWSRLGVGYGYTF.

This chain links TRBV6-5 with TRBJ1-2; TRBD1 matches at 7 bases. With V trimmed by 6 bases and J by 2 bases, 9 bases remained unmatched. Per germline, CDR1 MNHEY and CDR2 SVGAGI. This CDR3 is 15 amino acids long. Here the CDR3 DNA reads TGTGCCAGCAGGACCCCCGAGACAGGGAACTATGGCTACACCTTC. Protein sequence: CASRTPETGNYGYTF.

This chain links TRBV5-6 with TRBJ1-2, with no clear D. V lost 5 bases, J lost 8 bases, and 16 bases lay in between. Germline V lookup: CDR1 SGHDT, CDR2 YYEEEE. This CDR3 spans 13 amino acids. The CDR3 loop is CASSPDAVGGYTF. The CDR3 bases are TGTGCCAGCAGTCCCGACGCCGTCGGGGGCTACACCTTC.

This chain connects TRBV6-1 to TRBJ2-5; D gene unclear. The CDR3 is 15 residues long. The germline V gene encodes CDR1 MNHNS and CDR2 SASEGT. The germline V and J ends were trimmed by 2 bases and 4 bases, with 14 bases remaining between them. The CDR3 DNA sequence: TGTGCCAGCAGTGAATTACCCTCCGCGCCAGAGACCCAGTACTTC. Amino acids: CASSELPSAPETQYF.

In DNA form, the CDR3 reads TGTGCCAGCAGTGACTCGGGGGCGCATGGTGAAGCTTTCTTT. This gives the protein CASSDSGAHGEAFF. The chain employs TRBV6-4 and TRBJ1-1; D is perhaps TRBD1 (6 bases). Trimming cost V 0 bases and J 7 bases, with 12 bases left between them. This CDR3 comprises 14 residues. The V gene's germline CDR1 is MRHNA and CDR2 SNTAGT.